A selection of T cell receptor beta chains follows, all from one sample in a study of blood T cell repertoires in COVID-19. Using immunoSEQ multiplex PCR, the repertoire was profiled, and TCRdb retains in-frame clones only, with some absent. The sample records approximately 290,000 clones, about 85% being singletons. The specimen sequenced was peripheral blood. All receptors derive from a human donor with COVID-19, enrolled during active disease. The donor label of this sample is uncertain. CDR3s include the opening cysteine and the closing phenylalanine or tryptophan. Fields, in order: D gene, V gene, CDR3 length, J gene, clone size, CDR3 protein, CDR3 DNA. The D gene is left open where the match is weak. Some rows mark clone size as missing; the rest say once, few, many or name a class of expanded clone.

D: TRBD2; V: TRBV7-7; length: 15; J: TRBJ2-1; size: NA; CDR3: CASSRGREGTNEQFF; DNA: TGTGCTAGCAGCCGAGGGCGGGAGGGAACCAATGAGCAGTTCTTC
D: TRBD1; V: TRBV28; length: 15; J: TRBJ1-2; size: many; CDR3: CASSSRTGGLYGYTF; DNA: TGTGCCAGCAGTTCTCGGACAGGGGGGTTGTATGGCTACACCTTC
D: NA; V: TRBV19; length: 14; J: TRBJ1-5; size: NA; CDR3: CASTSGLGNQPQHF; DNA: TGTGCCAGTACGTCCGGGTTGGGCAATCAGCCCCAGCATTTT
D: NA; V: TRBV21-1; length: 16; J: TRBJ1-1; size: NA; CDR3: CASSIRTGVVNTEAFF; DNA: TGTGCCAGCAGCATACGGACAGGGGTGGTGAACACTGAAGCTTTCTTT
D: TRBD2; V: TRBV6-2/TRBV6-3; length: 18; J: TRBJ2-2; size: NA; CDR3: CASSYPPRSGGNTGELFF; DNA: TGTGCCAGCAGTTACCCGCCCCGAAGCGGGGGTAACACCGGGGAGCTGTTTTTT
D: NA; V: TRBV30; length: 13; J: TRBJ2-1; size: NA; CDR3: CAWSVQGYNEQFF; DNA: TGTGCCTGGAGTGTACAGGGTTACAATGAGCAGTTCTTC
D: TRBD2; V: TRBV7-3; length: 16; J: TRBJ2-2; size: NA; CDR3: CASSMTSGANTGELFF; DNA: TGTGCCAGCAGCATGACTAGCGGGGCCAACACCGGGGAGCTGTTTTTT
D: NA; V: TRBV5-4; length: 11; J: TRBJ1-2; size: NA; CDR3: CASSARYGYTF; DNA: TGTGCCAGCAGCGCTAGATATGGCTACACCTTC
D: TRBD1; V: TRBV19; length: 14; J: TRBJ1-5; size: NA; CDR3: CASSKDRGGQPQHF; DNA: TGTGCCAGTAGTAAGGACAGGGGGGGACAGCCCCAGCATTTT
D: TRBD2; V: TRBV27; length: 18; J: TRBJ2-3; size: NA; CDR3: CASSRGLAGGPSTDTQYF; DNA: TGTGCCAGCAGTAGGGGACTAGCGGGAGGGCCTAGCACAGATACGCAGTATTTT
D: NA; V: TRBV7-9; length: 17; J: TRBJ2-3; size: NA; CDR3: CASSPRPGTLEGDTQYF; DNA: TGTGCCAGCAGCCCCCGACCCGGGACTCTGGAAGGAGATACGCAGTATTTT
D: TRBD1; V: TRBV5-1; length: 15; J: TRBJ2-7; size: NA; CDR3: CASSSSGGTGLEQYF; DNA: TGCGCCAGCAGCTCATCAGGGGGCACGGGGCTGGAGCAGTACTTC
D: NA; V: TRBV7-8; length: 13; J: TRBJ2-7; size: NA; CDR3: CASSLNTYYEQYF; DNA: TGTGCCAGCAGCTTAAACACGTACTACGAGCAGTACTTC
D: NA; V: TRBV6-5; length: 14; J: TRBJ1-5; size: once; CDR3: CASAGQTSNQPQHF; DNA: TGTGCCAGTGCCGGACAGACCAGCAATCAGCCCCAGCATTTT
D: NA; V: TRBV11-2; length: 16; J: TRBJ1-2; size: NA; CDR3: CASSLNPTGKTDGYTF; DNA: TGTGCCAGCAGCTTGAATCCGACAGGAAAAACAGATGGCTACACCTTC
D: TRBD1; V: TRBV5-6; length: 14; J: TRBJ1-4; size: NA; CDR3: CASSGQTGFEKLFF; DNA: TGTGCCAGCAGCGGGCAGACAGGGTTTGAAAAACTGTTTTTT
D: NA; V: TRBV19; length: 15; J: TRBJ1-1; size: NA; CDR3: CASSKWGRTAIEAFF; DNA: TGTGCCAGTAGTAAATGGGGCCGGACCGCAATCGAAGCTTTCTTT
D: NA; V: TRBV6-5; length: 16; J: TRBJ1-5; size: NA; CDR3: CASSYSGGGGNQPQHF; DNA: TGTGCCAGCAGTTACTCGGGGGGGGGTGGCAATCAGCCCCAGCATTTT
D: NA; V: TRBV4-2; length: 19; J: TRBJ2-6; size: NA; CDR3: CASSQVAGVSLSGANVLTF; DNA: TGTGCCAGCAGCCAAGTCGCCGGGGTTTCGCTCTCTGGGGCCAACGTCCTGACTTTC
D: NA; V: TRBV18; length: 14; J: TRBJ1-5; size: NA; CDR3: CASSPSTGNQPQHF; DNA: TGTGCCAGCTCACCAAGTACAGGGAATCAGCCCCAGCATTTT
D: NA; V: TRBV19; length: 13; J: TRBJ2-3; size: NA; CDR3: CASRTLGADTQYF; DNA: TGTGCCAGTAGGACCCTCGGGGCAGATACGCAGTATTTT
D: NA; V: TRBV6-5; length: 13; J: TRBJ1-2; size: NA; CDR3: CASTRDLDYGYTF; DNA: TGTGCCAGCACCCGGGATTTAGACTATGGCTACACCTTC
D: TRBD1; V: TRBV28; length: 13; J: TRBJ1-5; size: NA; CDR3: CASGGQNNQPQHF; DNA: TGTGCCAGCGGGGGACAGAACAATCAGCCCCAGCATTTT
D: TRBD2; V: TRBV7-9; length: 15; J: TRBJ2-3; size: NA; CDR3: CASSIRAGDTDTQYF; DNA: TGTGCCAGCAGCATCAGAGCGGGAGACACAGATACGCAGTATTTT
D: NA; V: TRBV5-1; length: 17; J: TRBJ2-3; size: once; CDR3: CASSLGGLGGTTDTQYF; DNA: TGCGCCAGCAGCTTGGGTGGACTAGGGGGGACCACAGATACGCAGTATTTT
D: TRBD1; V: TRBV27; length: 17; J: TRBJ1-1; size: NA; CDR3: CASIDRVGIIGETEAFF; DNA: TGTGCCAGCATCGACAGGGTTGGGATTATCGGGGAAACTGAAGCTTTCTTT
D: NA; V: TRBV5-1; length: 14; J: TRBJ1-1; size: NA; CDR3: CASSLGAGNTEAFF; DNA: TGCGCCAGCAGCTTGGGGGCAGGAAACACTGAAGCTTTCTTT
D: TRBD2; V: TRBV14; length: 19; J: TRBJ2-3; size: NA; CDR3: CASSPTSALAGGITDTQYF; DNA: TGTGCCAGCAGCCCTACCAGCGCCCTAGCGGGAGGGATCACAGATACGCAGTATTTT
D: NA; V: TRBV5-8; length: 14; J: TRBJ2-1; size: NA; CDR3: CASSARAGYNEQFF; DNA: TGTGCCAGCAGCGCTAGGGCGGGTTACAATGAGCAGTTCTTC
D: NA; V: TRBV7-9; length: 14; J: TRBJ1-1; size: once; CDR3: CASSLVLVDTEAFF; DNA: TGTGCCAGCAGCTTGGTGTTAGTGGACACTGAAGCTTTCTTT
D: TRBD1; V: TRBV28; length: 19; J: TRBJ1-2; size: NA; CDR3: CASAPASGGRGRTGYGYTF; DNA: TGTGCCAGCGCGCCGGCATCAGGGGGCCGCGGTCGGACGGGCTATGGCTACACCTTC
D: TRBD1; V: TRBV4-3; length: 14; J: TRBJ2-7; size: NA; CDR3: CASSHDRGPYEQYF; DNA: TGCGCCAGCAGCCATGACAGGGGGCCTTACGAGCAGTACTTC
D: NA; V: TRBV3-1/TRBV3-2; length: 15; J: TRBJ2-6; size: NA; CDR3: CASSHEGAGANVLTF; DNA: TGTGCCAGCAGCCACGAAGGGGCCGGGGCCAACGTCCTGACTTTC
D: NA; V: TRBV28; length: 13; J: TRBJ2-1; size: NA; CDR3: CASKEVSYNEQFF; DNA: TGTGCCAGTAAGGAGGTTTCTTACAATGAGCAGTTCTTC
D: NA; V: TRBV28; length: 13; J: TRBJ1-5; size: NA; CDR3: CASSLAGSQPQHF; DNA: TGTGCCAGCAGTTTAGCAGGGTCTCAGCCCCAGCATTTT
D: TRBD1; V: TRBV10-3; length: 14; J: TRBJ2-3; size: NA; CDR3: CAISPTGPGDTQYF; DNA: TGTGCCATCAGCCCGACAGGGCCTGGGGATACGCAGTATTTT
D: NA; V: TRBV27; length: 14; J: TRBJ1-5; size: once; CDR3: CASTPQGGNQPQHF; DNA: TGTGCCAGCACCCCCCAGGGAGGAAATCAGCCCCAGCATTTT
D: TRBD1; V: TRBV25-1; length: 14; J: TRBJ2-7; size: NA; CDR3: CASSLAGTGGEQYF; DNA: TGTGCCAGCAGTCTCGCCGGGACAGGGGGCGAGCAGTACTTC
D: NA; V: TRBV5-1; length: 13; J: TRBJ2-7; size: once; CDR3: CASSLDGAYEQYF; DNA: TGCGCCAGCAGTCTCGACGGAGCCTACGAGCAGTACTTC
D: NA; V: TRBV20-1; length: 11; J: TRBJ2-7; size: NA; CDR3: CSARWGDEQYF; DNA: TGCAGTGCTAGGTGGGGAGACGAGCAGTACTTC